This TCR beta chain was sequenced during a study of post-analysis software for immune sequencing data. In the case of this clonotype: Its specificity is not known.

Germline loops: CDR1 LGHNT, CDR2 FRNRAP. The ends lost 7 bases at V and 3 bases at J; junction bases unmatched: 8. CDR3 length: 15 residues. Notes on the study in general: With TRBV5-6, TRBV5-1 and TRBV20-1 included, about five TRBV segments were more frequent in patients than in controls.

The TCR beta cDNA libraries contained unique molecular identifiers. TCRdb reprocessed the PCR reads via MiXCR and lists one record per CDR3 protein. This table holds 650,000 to 850,000 distinct CDR3 sequences, just over 45% found once. The sequencing sample was made of blood. The chain employs TRBV12-5 and TRBJ2-1; 8 bases are shared with TRBD2. This sequence was found in a girl aged 10 to 17 with multiple sclerosis. Here the CDR3 reads CASALSGTYYNEQFF. The CDR3 bases are TGTGCTAGTGCCCTTAGCGGGACGTACTACAATGAGCAGTTCTTC.